This T cell receptor (beta chain) came from a study of PD-1 blockade in classical Hodgkin lymphoma. The overall study: Nivolumab was administered to patients intravenously at 3 mg/kg every 2 weeks.

The J segment lost 3 bases and the V segment lost 5 bases, leaving 2 bases of the junction unmatched. From germline, CDR1 is GTSNPN and CDR2 SVGIG (reference sequence). The CDR3 spans 12 residues. Time point meaning: cycle 4 day 1 (C4D1), after around six weeks of nivolumab. Relapse after autologous stem cell transplantation occurred in every patient, and brentuximab vedotin exposure varied. Study outcomes and limitations: It was reported that newly diagnosed patients had less baseline TCR diversity than healthy donors.

Method: immunoSEQ multiplex PCR; TCRdb's copy keeps in-frame clones and lacks some. This table holds tens of thousands of clones, over 75% found once. Points on this clone: What it binds is not known.

The chain is built from TRBV30 and TRBJ1-2; 8 positions agree with TRBD1. This receptor was taken from a human donor with classical Hodgkin lymphoma. This sample comprised peripheral blood mononuclear cells (PBMCs), obtained before the fourth cycle of nivolumab. The CDR3, as DNA: TGTGCCTGGGACAGGGGAGACTATGGCTACACCTTC. Its protein is CAWDRGDYGYTF.